This TCR beta chain was profiled in a study of blood T cell repertoires in COVID-19 (dated by TCRdb to the early 2020s). The study in broad terms: Samples covering the acute and convalescent phases of COVID-19 were provided by collaborators in the United States, Italy and Spain. The prospective study material was composed of cDNA or gDNA derived from T cells, B-cell-depleted T cells, or PBMCs. Deeply sampled blood TCRbeta repertoires from subjects exposed to, actively infected with, or recovered from COVID-19 were included in the dataset. A freely available public database, intended as a resource for researchers studying the immune response to SARS-CoV-2, is where the repertoires were released. The samples were drawn from the first 160 participants of the ongoing ImmuneRACE study and from under 1,500 subjects provided by 6 global collaborators. Sample metadata almost always included a de-identified subject ID, COVID-19 status, age in years and sex. Where HLA class I and class II types were available, the types were taken from metadata supplied by the sample provider, not from assay-based typing. On the study overall, not on this receptor specifically: The amount of clinical and demographic metadata varied by source and participant and was provided uncurated.

Each collaborating institution followed its own protocols to collect whole blood in K2EDTA tubes. For TCRbeta analysis, collaborators shipped samples in one of three forms: frozen whole blood, isolated PBMCs, or DNA extracted from either of those sample types. As regards this clone: What antigen it recognizes has not been identified. Base qualities are not recorded, but no much larger clone differs from it by a single base.

The CDR3 holds 14 amino acids from the cysteine to the phenylalanine. The DNA shown is the 42-base CDR3, in frame from base 1. The germline V gene yields MNHEY for CDR1 and SVGEGT for CDR2. Trimmed from V: 2 bases; trimmed from J: 6 bases; junction bases lacking a gene match: 7. TCRbeta CDR3 regions were amplified from genomic DNA by means of the immunoSEQ Assay, a bias-controlled multiplex PCR. Per the authors' processing: Nucleated cell counts per sample were estimated from amplification of reference gene primers within the assay. To quantify the absolute abundance of each unique TCRbeta CDR3 rearrangement, sequence reads were collapsed and filtered. For each sample, productive Simpson clonality was calculated by taking the square root of Simpson's diversity index across productive rearrangements. The immuneACCESS repertoire file appears here via TCRdb, limited to in-frame rearrangements. These files lack a portion of the clones; in checked studies, under half of the deficit traces to unresolved V genes, and the cause of the others is not known. V and J calls plus clone size are reproduced from that table; the DNA served to infer D and trimming. The table for this sample lists about 210,000 clones; 70% to 90% of them were counted only once. The top ten clones comprise 0.72% of the sample.

Rearrangement joined TRBV6-2 or TRBV6-3 to TRBJ2-7; 7 bases in between match TRBD2. This clonotype originated in a man aged 40-55 years with acute or convalescent COVID-19. The sequenced sample was peripheral blood. The base sequence is TGTGCCAGCAGTTACACTGGGACTACGAGCGAGCAGTACTTC. This is translated as CASSYTGTTSEQYF.